This TCR beta chain was sequenced during a study of cytomegalovirus exposure and HLA in healthy donors. Overall study results and limits: The tendency of first-cohort TCR clusters to co-occur in the 110 or so validation repertoires emerged from a later analysis. High specificity and sensitivity for cytomegalovirus status were reported for the classifier.

Produced via immunoSEQ multiplex PCR; TCRdb's table is partial and in-frame only. The data contain about 120,000 clones, about 82% of them singletons. With respect to this clone: Its antigen is currently unknown.

Germline assignment: CDR1 SGHRS and CDR2 YFSETQ. V trimming: 0 bases; J trimming: 0 bases; junction bases outside the gene matches: 9. The CDR3 runs 18 residues. The sequencing sample was made of PBMCs. The clonotype originates from a man younger than 35 in good health and CMV-seronegative. J is TRBJ1-3 and V is TRBV5-1; the match to TRBD1 covers 7 bases. DNA of the CDR3: TGCGCCAGCAGCTTGGGGGACAGTCGCCCCAACTCTGGAAACACCATATATTTT. Translated, it gives CASSLGDSRPNSGNTIYF.